The entry below describes one T cell receptor beta chain. This sample was included in a study of blood T cell repertoires in COVID-19. In assigning cohorts, the study relied on participant-reported clinical history. The V end lost 5 bases, the J end lost 2 bases, and 16 bases lay between the germline ends. This CDR3 comprises 15 residues. The germline V gene encodes CDR1 SGHAT and CDR2 FQNNGV. Clones were sequenced by immunoSEQ multiplex PCR, and TCRdb holds only the in-frame ones, with some missing. In the table there are 320,000 or so clones, about 88% of which are singletons. The TCR originated in a woman in her twenties or thirties who had recovered from COVID-19. Input material: PBMCs or T cells enriched from blood (not recorded which). This rearrangement joins TRBV11-2 to TRBJ2-7; possibly TRBD1 for D (7 bases). CDR3 DNA: TGTGCCAGCAGCCTGGCCCAGGGGGGCCCCTACGAGCAGTACTTC. This codes for CASSLAQGGPYEQYF.